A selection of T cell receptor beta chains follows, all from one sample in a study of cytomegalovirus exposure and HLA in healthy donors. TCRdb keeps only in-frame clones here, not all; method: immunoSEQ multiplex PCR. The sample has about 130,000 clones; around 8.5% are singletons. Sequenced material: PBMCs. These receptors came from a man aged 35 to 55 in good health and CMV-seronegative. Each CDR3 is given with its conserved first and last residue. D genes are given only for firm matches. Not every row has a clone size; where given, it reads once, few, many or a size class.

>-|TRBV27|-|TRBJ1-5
TGTGCCAGCAGTTTAGGGGGCGCGGAGCCCCAGCATTTT
CASSLGGAEPQHF
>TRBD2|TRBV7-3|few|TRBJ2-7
TGTGCCAGCAGCCAGGGCCCAGGCGGGGGGTTCGAGCAGTACTTC
CASSQGPGGGFEQYF
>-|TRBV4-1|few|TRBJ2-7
TGCGCCAGCAGCCAACAGCGAAAGTACGAGCAGTACTTC
CASSQQRKYEQYF
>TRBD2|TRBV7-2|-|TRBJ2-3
TGTGCCAGTTTTTCCCGGACTAGCAGGGATACGCAGTATTTT
CASFSRTSRDTQYF
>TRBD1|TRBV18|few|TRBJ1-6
TGTGCCAGCTCACCGGGACAGGGGGAATCACCCCTCCACTTT
CASSPGQGESPLHF
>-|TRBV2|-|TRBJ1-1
TGTGCCAGCAGTGAAGTAAAGGCAGGGAAGGGAGCTTTCTTT
CASSEVKAGKGAFF
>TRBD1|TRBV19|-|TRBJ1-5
TGTGCCACCCTCGGACAGGGAGAGCCCCAGCATTTT
CATLGQGEPQHF
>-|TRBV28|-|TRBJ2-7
TGTGCCAGCAGCTATTTATACGAGCAGTACTTC
CASSYLYEQYF
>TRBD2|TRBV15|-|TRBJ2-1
TGTGCCACCAGCGCTCTAGCGGGGGGGCCCTACAATGAGCAGTTCTTC
CATSALAGGPYNEQFF
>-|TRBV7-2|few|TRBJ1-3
TGTGCCAGCAGCTTACAGGCCTCTGGAAACACCATATATTTT
CASSLQASGNTIYF
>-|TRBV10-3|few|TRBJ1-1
TGTGCCATCAGTGAGGGGGGGGAAGCTTTCTTT
CAISEGGEAFF
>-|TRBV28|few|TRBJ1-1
TGTGCCAGCAGCCCCGGGATTGGGAGCGGCACTGAAGCTTTCTTT
CASSPGIGSGTEAFF
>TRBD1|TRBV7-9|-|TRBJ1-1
TGTGCCAGCAGCTTACCGGGACAGGGGTACACTGAAGCTTTCTTT
CASSLPGQGYTEAFF
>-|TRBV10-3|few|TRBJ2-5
TGTGCCATCAGTGGCGTGGGCAGAAAAGAGACCCAGTACTTC
CAISGVGRKETQYF
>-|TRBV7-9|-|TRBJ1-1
TGTGCCAGCAGCTTATCAGGGCTGAACACTGAAGCTTTCTTT
CASSLSGLNTEAFF
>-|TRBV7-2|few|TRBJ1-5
TGTGCCAGTCGCGGGGCCAATCAGCCCCAGCATTTT
CASRGANQPQHF
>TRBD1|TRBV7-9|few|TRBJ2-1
TGTGCCAGCAGCCGCGGACAGGGGGCATACAATGAGCAGTTCTTC
CASSRGQGAYNEQFF
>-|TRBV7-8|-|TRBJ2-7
TGTGCCAGCAGACCGGGACTGGAATATGAGCAGTACTTC
CASRPGLEYEQYF
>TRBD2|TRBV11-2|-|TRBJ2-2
TGTGCCAGCAGCTCACCGGGACTAGCGGGGGGTGGGACCGGGGAGCTGTTTTTT
CASSSPGLAGGGTGELFF
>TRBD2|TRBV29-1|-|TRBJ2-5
TGCAGCGTGGGGACTAGCGGAACAGACCAAGAGACCCAGTACTTC
CSVGTSGTDQETQYF
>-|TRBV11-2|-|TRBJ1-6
TGTGCCAGCAGCCCAACAGGGTCCTATAATTCACCCCTCCACTTT
CASSPTGSYNSPLHF
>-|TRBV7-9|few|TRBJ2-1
TGTGCCAGCAGCTTAAGGGGGGGCCTCCTCTCCTACAATGAGCAGTTCTTC
CASSLRGGLLSYNEQFF
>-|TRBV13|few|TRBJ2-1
TGTGCCAGCAGCTTAAATCTATACTATGAGCAGTTCTTC
CASSLNLYYEQFF
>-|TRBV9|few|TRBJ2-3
TGTGCCAGCAGCCCTCGACCTGGAGCTAGCACAGATACGCAGTATTTT
CASSPRPGASTDTQYF
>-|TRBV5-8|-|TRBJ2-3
TGTGCCAGCAGCTTGCTGTCCTTCGGCACAGATACGCAGTATTTT
CASSLLSFGTDTQYF
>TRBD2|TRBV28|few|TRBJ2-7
TGTGCCAGCAGTTTCGGGAGGACACCATTCTACGAGCAGTACTTC
CASSFGRTPFYEQYF
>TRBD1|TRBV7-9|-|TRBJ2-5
TGTGCCAGCAGCTTAGATAGGGCCGACAGGGAAGAGACCCAGTACTTC
CASSLDRADREETQYF
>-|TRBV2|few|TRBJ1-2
TGTGCCAGCAGTGATGCAAGCGAGTACTATGGCTACACCTTC
CASSDASEYYGYTF
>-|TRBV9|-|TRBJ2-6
TGTGCCAGCAGCGCCCTATTGGGGGCCTCTGGGGCCAACGTCCTGACTTTC
CASSALLGASGANVLTF
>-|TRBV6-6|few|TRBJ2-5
TGTGCCAGCAGCCCGACTAGGGAGACCCAGTACTTC
CASSPTRETQYF
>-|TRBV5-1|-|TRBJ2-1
TGCGCCAGCAACCCAGGGCCGACATACAATGAGCAGTTCTTC
CASNPGPTYNEQFF
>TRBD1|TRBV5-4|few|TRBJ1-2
TGTGCCAGCAGCTCTGACAGGGAATCCTATGGCTACACCTTC
CASSSDRESYGYTF
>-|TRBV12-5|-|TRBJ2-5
TGTGCTAGTGGTTTCGGGACAAGACAAGAGACCCAGTACTTC
CASGFGTRQETQYF
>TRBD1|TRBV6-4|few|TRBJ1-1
TGTGCCAGCAGTCCGGGACAGGGGTTTACTTTCTTT
CASSPGQGFTFF
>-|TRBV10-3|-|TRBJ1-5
TGTGCCATCAGCGCTGACACGAGCAATCAGCCCCAGCATTTT
CAISADTSNQPQHF
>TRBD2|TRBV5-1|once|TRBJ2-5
TGCGCCAGCAGCTTGATTGCGGGGGGGCTTCAAGAGACCCAGTACTTC
CASSLIAGGLQETQYF
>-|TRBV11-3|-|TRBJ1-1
TGTGCCAGCAGCTTAGACAGGGGCAGAAACACTGAAGCTTTCTTT
CASSLDRGRNTEAFF